This record looks at one T cell receptor beta chain sequence and its context. What it binds is not known. The entry originates in a study of CD8 T cells in Susac syndrome. Study background: Each patient with Susac syndrome, at the time of blood draw, was therapy-naive, on corticosteroids, or on intravenous immunoglobulin alone. Study outcomes and limitations: Repertoires of Susac syndrome CD4+ T cells lacked clonal expansion.

Both CD4+ and CD8+ T cells were negatively isolated, and TEMRA cells underwent FACS enrichment. With random hexamers, 0.5 to 1 ug RNA was reverse transcribed. Amplification of TCR beta CDR3 used immunoSEQ multiplex PCR across 54 Vbeta and 13 Jbeta. TCRdb fed the immunoSEQ multiplex PCR reads into MiXCR, producing one record per CDR3 protein. The table includes 170,000 or so distinct CDR3 sequences, around 96% detected once. The CDR3 spans 13 residues. The V gene lost 7 bases and the J gene lost 1 base, with 13 bases spanning the gap. Germline-derived CDR1 and CDR2 are SQVTM and ANQGSEA. The sequencing input was CD4+ T cells from PBMCs. The TCR comes from a human donor with Susac syndrome. The V call is TRBV29-1, the J call TRBJ1-1, with D possibly being TRBD1 (5 bases). The CDR3 DNA is TGCAGCGGCCAGGGTATCTGGAACACTGAAGCTTTCTTT. Its translation: CSGQGIWNTEAFF.